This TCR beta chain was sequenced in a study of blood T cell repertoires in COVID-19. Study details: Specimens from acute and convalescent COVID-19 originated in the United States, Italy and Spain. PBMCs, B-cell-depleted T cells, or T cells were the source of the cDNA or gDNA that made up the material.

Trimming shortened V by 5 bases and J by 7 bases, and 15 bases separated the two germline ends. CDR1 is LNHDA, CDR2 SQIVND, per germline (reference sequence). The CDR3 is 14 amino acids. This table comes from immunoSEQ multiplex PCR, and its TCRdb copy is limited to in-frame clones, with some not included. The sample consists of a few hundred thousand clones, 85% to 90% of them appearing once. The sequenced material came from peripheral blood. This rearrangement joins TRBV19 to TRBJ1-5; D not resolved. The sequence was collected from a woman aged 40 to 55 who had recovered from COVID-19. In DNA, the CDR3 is TGTGCCAGTAGTCATGAGGCAGGAGGACAGCCCCAGCATTTT. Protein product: CASSHEAGGQPQHF.